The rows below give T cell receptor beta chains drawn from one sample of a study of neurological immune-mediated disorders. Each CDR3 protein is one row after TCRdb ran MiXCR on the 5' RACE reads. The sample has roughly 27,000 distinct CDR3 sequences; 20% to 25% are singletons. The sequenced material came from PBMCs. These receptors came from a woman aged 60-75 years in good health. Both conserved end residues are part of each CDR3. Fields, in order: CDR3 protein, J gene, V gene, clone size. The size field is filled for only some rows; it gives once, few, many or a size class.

CDR3: CAISEWGEGSQPQHF
J: TRBJ1-5
V: TRBV10-3
size: many

CDR3: CATRRTGKNTEAFF
J: TRBJ1-1
V: TRBV25-1
size: many

CDR3: CSALSGGGTTGELFF
J: TRBJ2-2
V: TRBV20-1
size: many

CDR3: CASSRPGGFPSF
J: TRBJ1-5
V: TRBV7-2
size: many

CDR3: CASSYSVARGSVPFF
J: TRBJ1-1
V: TRBV6-5
size: few

CDR3: CASSFTGTRSPLHF
J: TRBJ1-6
V: TRBV12-3/TRBV12-4
size: .

CDR3: CASSVLPSSGNTIYF
J: TRBJ1-3
V: TRBV9
size: many

CDR3: CASSFAEGFYGYTF
J: TRBJ1-2
V: TRBV5-1
size: many

CDR3: CASSGDRTSPLHF
J: TRBJ1-6
V: TRBV7-2
size: few

CDR3: CASSPSFASNEQFF
J: TRBJ2-1
V: TRBV18
size: few

CDR3: CASSEPGELFF
J: TRBJ2-2
V: TRBV9
size: many

CDR3: CASSPDSNQPQHF
J: TRBJ1-5
V: TRBV6-5
size: many

CDR3: CASSQGLAGGEQFF
J: TRBJ2-1
V: TRBV3-1
size: medium-sized

CDR3: CASSYSTNFSSYNEQFF
J: TRBJ2-1
V: TRBV6-7
size: many

CDR3: CASSVGGQNTEAFF
J: TRBJ1-1
V: TRBV9
size: many

CDR3: CASSLTASLGHQETQYF
J: TRBJ2-5
V: TRBV7-6
size: many

CDR3: CASSLGMNTEAFF
J: TRBJ1-1
V: TRBV7-3
size: many

CDR3: CASSDRRRETQYF
J: TRBJ2-5
V: TRBV7-2
size: many

CDR3: CASSFDRGYANTGELFF
J: TRBJ2-2
V: TRBV27
size: .

CDR3: CASSPIEGRGTEAFF
J: TRBJ1-1
V: TRBV7-6
size: many

CDR3: CATSDPGTGDNTQYF
J: TRBJ2-3
V: TRBV24-1
size: many

CDR3: CASSPGGLARELFF
J: TRBJ2-2
V: TRBV12-3/TRBV12-4
size: many

CDR3: CATSRVGEGEQYF
J: TRBJ2-7
V: TRBV5-1
size: many

CDR3: CASLPDRGTDTQYF
J: TRBJ2-3
V: TRBV27
size: .

CDR3: CAISEGGSFGYEQYF
J: TRBJ2-7
V: TRBV10-3
size: .

CDR3: CASSLRLTGSSYEQYF
J: TRBJ2-7
V: TRBV5-6
size: .

CDR3: CASSHEQFF
J: TRBJ2-1
V: TRBV9
size: .

CDR3: CASSRTSGRAYEQYF
J: TRBJ2-7
V: TRBV28
size: many

CDR3: CASSLAPQGLSGNTIYF
J: TRBJ1-3
V: TRBV13
size: many

CDR3: CASGGSIYYEQYF
J: TRBJ2-7
V: TRBV28
size: .

CDR3: CASSREGGGADGYTF
J: TRBJ1-2
V: TRBV5-1
size: .

CDR3: CASSYRDRGLHEQYF
J: TRBJ2-7
V: TRBV6-5
size: many

CDR3: CSASGSRDRGFNEQFF
J: TRBJ2-1
V: TRBV20-1
size: many

CDR3: CASSPQGTDTQYF
J: TRBJ2-3
V: TRBV13
size: .

CDR3: CSAVAGGGTGELFF
J: TRBJ2-2
V: TRBV20-1
size: many

CDR3: CASSSLLGPTDTQYF
J: TRBJ2-3
V: TRBV5-1
size: many

CDR3: CSASDRNKEAFF
J: TRBJ1-1
V: TRBV20-1
size: .

CDR3: CAILAGGAGGETQYF
J: TRBJ2-5
V: TRBV10-3
size: medium-sized

CDR3: CASSFTTGNYGYTF
J: TRBJ1-2
V: TRBV5-1
size: many

CDR3: CAISEGDPRATYEQYF
J: TRBJ2-7
V: TRBV10-3
size: many

CDR3: CSALGQGLQYEQFF
J: TRBJ2-1
V: TRBV20-1
size: many

CDR3: CASGLRFFRDQPQHF
J: TRBJ1-5
V: TRBV12-5
size: many

CDR3: CASSLFRDRRQVYGYTF
J: TRBJ1-2
V: TRBV6-5
size: many

CDR3: CASRVGWTGDIGDTEAFF
J: TRBJ1-1
V: TRBV27
size: .

CDR3: CASSYRFSGSTGELFF
J: TRBJ2-2
V: TRBV6-2/TRBV6-3
size: once

CDR3: CARVDPPYYEQYF
J: TRBJ2-7
V: TRBV28
size: many

CDR3: CASSGGQGRNNSPLHF
J: TRBJ1-6
V: TRBV5-1
size: many

CDR3: CASSQQTGTGNTRGSYEQYF
J: TRBJ2-7
V: TRBV6-6
size: few

CDR3: CASSPGDRGSNQPQHF
J: TRBJ1-5
V: TRBV4-1
size: many

CDR3: CASSFDGVDDTEAFF
J: TRBJ1-1
V: TRBV5-1
size: .

CDR3: CSGGQGANQPQHF
J: TRBJ1-5
V: TRBV29-1
size: many

CDR3: CASSLSRGADTQYF
J: TRBJ2-3
V: TRBV12-3/TRBV12-4
size: many

CDR3: CASRTTGCYNEQFF
J: TRBJ2-1
V: TRBV5-1
size: .

CDR3: CASSQRLAREEQYF
J: TRBJ2-7
V: TRBV4-1
size: many

CDR3: CSTSVGGRNEQFF
J: TRBJ2-1
V: TRBV24-1
size: once

CDR3: CASSPGEVSSYEQYF
J: TRBJ2-7
V: TRBV5-1
size: many

CDR3: CAISRLAGEDTQYF
J: TRBJ2-3
V: TRBV10-3
size: many